This T cell receptor beta chain was recorded in a study of cytomegalovirus exposure and HLA in healthy donors (dated 2017 in TCRdb). As for the study more broadly: An earlier analysis of several hundred of the donors reported 250 to 350 Gb of sequence data and around 120 million unique TCR beta sequences obtained from some 170 million T cells. To predict cytomegalovirus infection status, the study brought together high-throughput TCR immunosequencing, statistical association of individual TCRs with disease status, and machine learning. Among the roughly 400 genotyped donors, 75% to 90% belonged to the genetic ancestry cluster associated with self-reported Caucasian donors. Genome-wide SNP genotypes for about three fifths of the roughly 670 donors were used in a later genetic analysis, which treated that subset as a discovery cohort. A separate validation cohort of approximately 120 different subjects was used in addition to the 666-subject first cohort. HLA typing covered class I and class II loci at four-digit resolution. The study profiled the T cell repertoires of some 610 subjects by immunosequencing and related them to cytomegalovirus serostatus. To study patterns of TCR occurrence, a later analysis re-analyzed previously published TCR beta repertoires from around 670 donors and added high-resolution HLA genotyping. Roughly 5 DR-DQ haplotypes were handled as single units for association and clustering, since linkage in the cohort was strong. The number of typed donors differed by locus: about 620-630 for A, B, C, DRB1 and DQB1; 522 for DQA1; around 610 for DPA1; and some 430 for DPB1. The later analysis used no new phenotypic data to find candidate immune exposures, relying instead on TCR beta sequences and their occurrence across donors. About 300 gigabases of sequencing data and 78 million or so unique TCR sequences were included in an early release covering over 600 HLA-typed donors. On average, approximately 250,000 unique TCR beta nucleotide sequences were sequenced per donor among more than 350 genotyped donors of the cohort, with roughly 18% of those sequences being non-productive. Every repertoire in the discovery cohort had been generated on one and the same sequencing platform. Donor age, sex, ethnicity and CMV serostatus were compiled alongside the repertoire data. The aim of the study was to test whether cataloging public T cell receptors could identify signatures of past pathogen exposure. In an earlier analysis of a few hundred of the donors, high-throughput TCR beta sequencing was used to judge whether each TCR beta V gene segment behaved as functional or pseudogenic.

Here is what the overall study found, with its caveats: A further reported finding was that TCR beta sequences accurately predicted the HLA-A and HLA-B alleles for most subjects in the first cohort. The authors suggested that the approach could potentially be generalized to other disease states and immunological phenotypes. In an earlier analysis of around 500 of the donors, most TCR beta V segments appeared in productive rearrangements about 90% or about 30% of the time, broadly matching IMGT annotations. The only immune exposure information available for the cohort was CMV serostatus. A later genetic analysis associated a missense DCLRE1C variant with V-gene and J-gene trimming of TCR beta chains, and an independent cohort replicated the association. Most CMV-associated TCR beta chains appeared to be HLA-restricted in a later analysis, and the HLA associations seemed to be driven largely by CMV exposure. A total of 150 to 200 TCR beta chains were listed by the study as associated with cytomegalovirus. Linkage disequilibrium might explain the correlated functional status among segregating V segments, but an unknown experimental factor could not be excluded. A group of highly shared sequence variants was considered likely to be a technical artifact of the sequencing pipeline. Because HLA typing was missing for some donors at each locus, association tests included only the typed subset. Only TCR beta chains were sequenced in this cohort, and the absence of alpha or paired-chain data limited detectable features. A later analysis found that HLA-associated TCR beta chains were more clonally expanded and had lower generation probabilities than equally common non-associated chains. Across donors, most TCR sequences were observed very rarely, whereas some public TCRs were present in many individuals. In both the original and validation cohorts, the classifier was reported to diagnose cytomegalovirus status with high specificity and sensitivity. A later genetic analysis reported fewer N-insertions in productive TCRs among donors in an Asian-associated ancestry cluster than the roughly 700-donor mean. In a later analysis, the rate of TCR association differed among HLA loci, with DRB1 alleles having the most associated TCRs and HLA-C alleles having the fewest. In a later analysis, several top co-occurrence clusters were reported to appear linked to parvovirus B19, influenza, CMV and Epstein-Barr virus. In vitro tests confirmed that three of the cytomegalovirus-associated TCR beta chains recognize cytomegalovirus antigens. Presence/absence analyses assumed roughly uniform sequencing depth across donors, an assumption that may not hold. Strong co-occurrence of HLA alleles, especially DR and DQ, made assigning TCR associations to individual alleles difficult. Specific HLA alleles were associated with 15,000 to 20,000 TCR beta sequences at a false discovery rate of 0.05 in a later analysis. Because counts were too low, about 18 rarely observed V segments, including chromosome 9 orphons, were excluded from the earlier analysis of about 500 of the donors.

Receptor amplification or capture employed the immunoSEQ multiplex PCR assay. For the multiplex PCR, a mixture combining 60 forward primers for TCR Vbeta segments and 13 reverse primers for TCR Jbeta segments was used. A multiplex PCR assay on genomic DNA amplified the CDR3 region of rearranged TCR beta genes. Amplified TCR beta libraries were sequenced as 87-base-pair reads on the Illumina HiSeq System. The published analysis was carried out like this. Across the 670 or so repertoires, a later analysis counted tens of millions of unique TCR beta chains, roughly 11 million of which were shared by at least two donors. To remove PCR and sequencing errors, raw reads were error-corrected and collapsed into unique sequences using a nearest-neighbor algorithm that merged closely related sequences. CDR3 sequences were aligned to IMGT reference sequences to assign V, D and J gene segments. For a sequence to be retained, a match of at least six nucleotides to both a V gene segment and a J gene segment was required. Rearrangements were called productive when the CDR3 lacked stop codons and stayed in frame with V and J; all others were non-productive. Following IMGT convention, CDR3 was defined as the stretch from the second conserved V-encoded cysteine up to the conserved J-encoded phenylalanine. The earlier analysis of fewer than 700 of the donors excluded sequences that lacked an unambiguous match to a single V gene segment. In an earlier analysis of several hundred of the donors, V segments were called functional above 56.7% productive rearrangements and were called segregating when the between-donor standard deviation exceeded 5%. A statistical classification framework was built for diagnosing cytomegalovirus status from the catalog of TCR beta chain sequences. In a later analysis, TCR nucleotide sequences were compared against IMGT/GENE-DB human TR gene sequences so that V and J genes could be assigned. In a later analysis, CDR3 sequences and most-parsimonious VDJ recombination scenarios were assigned using the TCRdist pipeline. In a later analysis, each TCR beta chain was defined by its CDR3 amino acid sequence together with its V-gene family, and reads lacking a unique V-gene family were excluded. In a later analysis, nearly 600 highly shared, low-generation-probability nucleotide sequences were removed to address suspected cross-contamination and a sequencing artifact. For each public chain, a later analysis derived a clonal expansion index from normalized ranks of inferred template counts within each repertoire. A later analysis computed generation probabilities with a VDJ recombination model fitted to out-of-frame rearrangements, and checked the results against IGoR. Hypergeometric tests were used in a later analysis to score TCR-TCR, TCR-HLA and TCR-CMV co-occurrence, with a repertoire-size bias correction applied to the TCR pairs. To estimate false discovery rates, a later analysis permuted the HLA or CMV assignments 20 times. In a later analysis, co-occurring TCRs were grouped with DBSCAN, and TCRdist sequence similarity was added when clustering was performed within HLA-allele-positive subsets. Repertoires with fewer than 30,000 or more than 120,000 public chains, plus five repertoires with anomalous nucleotide sharing, were excluded from co-occurrence clustering. The table comes from immuneACCESS by way of TCRdb, which keeps in-frame sequences with V and J called. Part of the clones is missing from these tables; in studies checked, under half for an unresolved V gene and the rest for unknown reasons. The DNA was the basis for D and trimming; V, J and clone size are from that table. This sample comprises about 170,000 clones, around 76% of them detected only once. The ten largest clones take up about 2% of the sample.

The cohort consisted of 666 healthy bone marrow donors. At the time of sampling, every cohort member was nominally healthy, though immune exposures that went unrecorded were likely present. The donor was CMV seronegative and belonged to the group of around 350 seronegative cohort members. Each donor provided a peripheral blood sample, and peripheral blood mononuclear cells were used for TCR beta sequencing. The Qiagen DNeasy Blood Extraction Kit was used to extract genomic DNA from the blood cell samples. For this clone: The antigen it recognizes is unknown. No much larger clone is present one base from it, and per-base qualities are unavailable.

The sequence was obtained from a female donor in good health and CMV-seronegative. Source material: PBMCs.

Read as DNA, the sequence is TGTGCCTGGAGTCCCAAAGGGGATAATGAAAAACTGTTTTTT. It is translated as CAWSPKGDNEKLFF. The receptor chain draws on TRBV30 and TRBJ1-4; 5 matching bases give a weak D call of TRBD1. The germline ends are 11 bases apart after V is trimmed by 2 bases and J by 4 bases. CDR1 and CDR2, per the germline V gene (reference sequence), are GTSNPN and SVGIG. Including cysteine and phenylalanine, the CDR3 has 14 amino acids. CDR3 DNA is the only sequence kept; it has 42 bases, read in frame from the first base. Supplemented by the reference TRBV30 and TRBJ1-4 proteins around the CDR3, the complete variable domain is SQTIHQWPATLVQPVGSPLSLECTVEGTSNPNLYWYRQAAGRGLQLLFYSVGIGQISSEVPQNLSASRPQDRQFILSSKKLLLSDSGFYLCAWSPKGDNEKLFFGSGTQLSVL.